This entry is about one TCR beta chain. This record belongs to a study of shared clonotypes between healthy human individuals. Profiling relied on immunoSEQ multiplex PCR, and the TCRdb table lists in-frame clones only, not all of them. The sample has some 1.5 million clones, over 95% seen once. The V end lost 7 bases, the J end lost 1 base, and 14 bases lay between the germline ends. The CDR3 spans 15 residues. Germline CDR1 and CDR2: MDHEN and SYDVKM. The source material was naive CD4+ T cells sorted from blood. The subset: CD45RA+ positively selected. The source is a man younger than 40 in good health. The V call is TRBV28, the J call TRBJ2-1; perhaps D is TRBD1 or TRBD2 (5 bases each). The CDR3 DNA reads TGTGCCAGCAACCCCGGGACCACGTCCTACAATGAGCAGTTCTTC. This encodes CASNPGTTSYNEQFF.